The clone carrying this T cell receptor beta chain was counted ten times or more. Per the germline V gene, CDR1 is SGHVS and CDR2 is FQNEAQ. The CDR3 is made up of 15 amino acids. Trimming at V came to 4 bases and at J to 6 bases, leaving 10 bases not matched to a gene. The data are from a study of identical twins. TCRdb re-called the 5' RACE reads through MiXCR, storing one row per CDR3 protein. The sample contains about 100,000 distinct CDR3 sequences, 5.5% to 7% of which appear only once. Healthy Caucasians were all of the donors. The chain carries TRBV7-8 and TRBJ2-3, with TRBD2 matching over 7 bases. The sample taken for sequencing was memory T cells sorted from blood. The receptor was derived from a woman aged 50 to 60 in good health. CDR3 amino acids: CASSYWGGEGDTQYF. Written as DNA, the CDR3 is TGTGCCAGCAGCTACTGGGGCGGGGAGGGGGATACGCAGTATTTT.